These 9 T cell receptor beta chains were sequenced from one sample in a study of blood T cell repertoires in COVID-19. The table came from immunoSEQ multiplex PCR; TCRdb's copy has only in-frame clones and leaves some out. This sample carries approximately 670,000 clones, about nine tenths of them seen once, and the ten largest clones take more than 0.25%. Material for sequencing was peripheral blood. The receptors stem from a woman aged 18 to 35 with acute or convalescent COVID-19.

The chain uses TRBV7-9 and TRBJ1-5, with TRBD1 matching 8 bases. CDR3 length: 14 amino acids. V shed 5 bases, J shed 8 bases, and the junction held 8 bases outside the gene matches. Germline-derived CDR1 and CDR2 are SEHNR and FQNEAQ (reference sequence). CDR3 nucleotide sequence: TGTGCCAGCAGCCCTGGGACAGGACGGGAGCCCCAGCATTTT. It translates to CASSPGTGREPQHF.

The chain recombines TRBV5-1 with TRBJ1-5, with D perhaps matching TRBD1 (6 bases). Germline-derived CDR1 and CDR2 are SGHRS and YFSETQ. Deletions cut 0 bases from V and 6 bases from J, with 7 bases between. CDR3 length equals 13 residues. This chain's CDR3 is CASSLGGPQPQHF. The CDR3 DNA is TGCGCCAGCAGCTTGGGGGGGCCTCAGCCCCAGCATTTT.

The chain couples TRBV19 to TRBJ2-4, with 7 bases matching TRBD2. In germline, CDR1 is LNHDA, CDR2 SQIVND (reference sequence). J lost 13 bases, V lost 5 bases, and 11 bases had no gene match. This CDR3 region has 13 residues. The CDR3 spells CASSATRWGGQYF. The CDR3, as DNA: TGTGCCAGTAGTGCCACACGGTGGGGGGGACAGTACTTC. Looking up the rest from reference TRBV19 and TRBJ2-4 gives the full variable domain: DGGITQSPKYLFRKEGQNVTLSCEQNLNHDAMYWYRQDPGQGLRLIYYSQIVNDFQKGDIAEGYSVSREKKESFPLTVTSAQKNPTAFYLCASSATRWGGQYFGAGTRLSVL.

CDR3 protein: CASSSRTSGDSMEETQYF. The DNA for the CDR3 is TGTGCCAGCAGCTCGAGGACTAGCGGGGATAGCATGGAGGAGACCCAGTACTTC. J is TRBJ2-5 and V is TRBV5-4, with 12 bases lining up with TRBD2. This CDR3 spans 18 amino acids. J was trimmed by 5 bases and V by 3 bases; bases with no gene match: 14. Germline V gene data show CDR1 as SGHNT and CDR2 as YYREEE (reference sequence).

The rearrangement uses TRBV7-8 and TRBJ2-7; 9 nucleotides align to TRBD2. Germline V CDR1 and CDR2: SGHVS, FQNEAQ. This CDR3 is 14 amino acids long. With 5 bases clipped from V and 2 bases from J, the junction kept 4 bases outside the gene matches. The CDR3 DNA sequence: TGTGCCAGCAGCGCCCTAGCGGGAACCTACGAGCAGTACTTC. Its protein product is CASSALAGTYEQYF.

V and J are TRBV10-1 and TRBJ2-2; the D is unclear. The germline V gene has CDR1 WNHNN and CDR2 SYGVQD (reference sequence). CDR3 length: 15 amino acids. Trimming took off 3 bases at V and 3 bases at J, with 11 bases between the two ends. This CDR3 is CASSDGRLDTGELFF. CDR3 nucleotide sequence: TGCGCCAGCAGTGACGGCAGGTTGGACACCGGGGAGCTGTTTTTT.

V gene TRBV19 combines with J gene TRBJ2-7, with 10 bases that match TRBD2. From germline, CDR1 is LNHDA and CDR2 SQIVND (reference sequence). CDR3 length: 15 residues. J was trimmed by 4 bases and V by 9 bases; bases with no gene match: 12. This chain's CDR3 is CASSPRGTSDYEQYF. As DNA, the CDR3 is TGTGCCAGCTCTCCGAGGGGGACTAGCGATTACGAGCAGTACTTC. The variable domain in full, completed from reference TRBV19 and TRBJ2-7, reads DGGITQSPKYLFRKEGQNVTLSCEQNLNHDAMYWYRQDPGQGLRLIYYSQIVNDFQKGDIAEGYSVSREKKESFPLTVTSAQKNPTAFYLCASSPRGTSDYEQYFGPGTRLTVT.

The J gene is TRBJ1-1, the V gene TRBV19; 7 bases map to TRBD1. J lost 0 bases, V lost 7 bases, and 8 bases had no gene match. Per the germline V gene, CDR1 is LNHDA and CDR2 is SQIVND (reference sequence). The CDR3 runs 15 residues. The CDR3 region is CASTWDRAVNTEAFF. In DNA form, the CDR3 reads TGTGCCAGTACCTGGGACAGAGCCGTGAACACTGAAGCTTTCTTT.

This clone was counted once. The chain joins TRBV19 to TRBJ2-1, with 13 bases that match TRBD2. Germline assignment: CDR1 LNHDA and CDR2 SQIVND (reference sequence). The trim removed 3 bases at V and 10 bases at J, leaving 3 bases unmatched. The CDR3 is 14 residues long. The CDR3 DNA reads as TGTGCCAGTAGTATTGGGGGACTAGCGGGGGAGCAGTTCTTC. Amino acid sequence: CASSIGGLAGEQFF.